Sequencing of this TCR beta chain was carried out in a study of blood T cell repertoires in COVID-19. Profiled with immunoSEQ multiplex PCR; TCRdb holds only in-frame clones, not every one. The table lists over 200,000 clones, about 87% of them singletons. J lost 5 bases, V lost 8 bases, and 12 bases had no gene match. The CDR3 consists of 15 residues. CDR1 is GTSNPN and CDR2 is SVGIG in the germline V gene (reference sequence). Sequencing was done on a sample of PBMCs or T cells enriched from blood (not recorded which). The chain links TRBV30 to TRBJ2-2, with 9 bases aligning to TRBD2. The clonotype comes from a young woman who had been exposed to COVID-19. The CDR3 bases are TGTGCCGGGGTGGGGCTAGCGGGATCGACCGGGGAGCTGTTTTTT. Residues: CAGVGLAGSTGELFF. The whole variable domain, remainder taken from reference TRBV30 and TRBJ2-2, is SQTIHQWPATLVQPVGSPLSLECTVEGTSNPNLYWYRQAAGRGLQLLFYSVGIGQISSEVPQNLSASRPQDRQFILSSKKLLLSDSGFYLCAGVGLAGSTGELFFGEGSRLTVL.